This entry concerns a single T cell receptor (beta chain). Its antigen remains unidentified. CDR3 length equals 17 residues. The V end was cut by 0 bases, the J end by 3 bases, with 18 bases between. Germline CDR1 reads LGHDT; CDR2 reads YNNKEL (reference sequence). This entry belongs to a study of T cell responses to AZD1222 COVID-19 vaccine. General study points: Baseline seropositives among AZD1222 recipients totaled only 5 to 7.

Measured with immunoSEQ multiplex PCR; TCRdb has only the in-frame clones, and not every one. The sample contains about 200,000 clones, more than 90% of which appear only once. The chain combines TRBV3-1 (or the pseudogene TRBV3-2) with TRBJ2-7; D possibly corresponds to TRBD1 (5 bases). The sequenced sample was peripheral blood, obtained 28 days after the second dose of the MenACWY control vaccine. This TCR was recovered from an adult who received the MenACWY meningococcal vaccine as a control. The CDR3 DNA is TGTGCCAGCAGCCAAGAGTCCCCCATGGGGCCCCTCTACGAGCAGTACTTC. Translation gives CASSQESPMGPLYEQYF.